Listed here is a single TCR beta chain. Its binding antigen is unknown. Within one base of it there is no much larger clone, and no base qualities were kept. This sample is drawn from a study of a mutant IDH1 vaccine in newly diagnosed glioma (dated by TCRdb to the early 2020s). Looking at the study overall: Across visits V03 through V10, patients got a total of eight vaccinations, given in weeks 1, 3, 5, 7, 11, 15, 19 and 23. Vaccination started 4-6 weeks after radiotherapy alone, or was given together with temozolomide cycles in the groups whose treatment included chemotherapy. Of the approximately 33 treated patients, about 60% were male and 37.5% were female, and the mean age was 40.4 years. Prior to enrollment, standard therapy consisting of radiotherapy alone, temozolomide alone, or radiochemotherapy with temozolomide had been administered to patients, with the combination being received by most patients. Peripheral blood samples were drawn at six visits, namely V03 (baseline), V05, V07, V10, V12 and V13. Longitudinal TCRB deep sequencing was done for about two dozen treated patients, wherever samples were available for exploratory analyses. The study at large found these results: PBMC samples for TCRB deep sequencing were selected based on availability. Changes in the top peripheral T cell clonotypes picked up by TCRB sequencing did not appear to be linked to pseudoprogression. The authors stated that sample limitations prevented analyses of patient blood samples from being reproduced. Immune responses induced by the vaccine were seen in over 90% of patients across multiple MHC alleles.

The germline V gene encodes CDR1 SGHRS and CDR2 YFSETQ. From the cysteine through the phenylalanine, the CDR3 covers 14 amino acids. This entry keeps only the CDR3 DNA: 42 bases, framed from base 1. The V and J ends are trimmed by 5 bases and 0 bases, leaving 12 bases between them. The library was built by means of the immunoSEQ multiplex PCR assay. Rearranged TCR beta chain sequences were amplified using the hsTCRB Kit according to the manufacturer's protocol. Sequencing of TCRB libraries was carried out on an Illumina MiSeq. The original methods were these. The proprietary platform of the kit vendor was used for demultiplexing, trimming and gene mapping. TCRdb mirrors the immuneACCESS table, restricted to in-frame sequences. Some clones are absent from its copies; in checked studies, under half trace to an unresolved V gene, and the reason for the others is unknown. V and J calls and clone size come straight from that table; D and trimming were deduced from the DNA. The sample yields more than 30,000 clones; about 90% were counted once. Of the sample, around 21% falls within the top ten clones.

The sample's time point label, decoded: week 11, during vaccination. Each vaccine dose was 300 ug of a 20-mer mutant IDH1 peptide in Montanide, given subcutaneously with topical imiquimod. All donors had newly diagnosed IDH1-mutant astrocytomas of WHO grade 3 or 4 that showed loss of nuclear ATRX. The samples were drawn from NOA16, a multicentre, single-arm, open-label phase I trial in Germany that tested a mutant IDH1 peptide vaccine in humans for the first time. Genomic DNA for TCRB sequencing was extracted from EDTA blood using the DNeasy Blood and Tissue Kit. Here the sequenced sample was PBMCs, taken from a glioma patient whose treatment included an IDH1 peptide vaccine. The receptor was isolated from a man aged 18 to 30 with glioma. The V gene is TRBV5-1 and the J gene is TRBJ2-7; a weak D assignment points to TRBD2 (6 bases agree). The nucleotide sequence is TGCGCCAGCAGATCGACAGCGGGCTCCTACGAGCAGTACTTC. Its protein is CASRSTAGSYEQYF.